This T cell receptor (beta chain) derives from a study of molecular identifiers for immune sequencing clone quantification. Each CDR3 protein is one row after TCRdb ran MiXCR on the PCR reads. This sample yields about 640,000 distinct CDR3 sequences, of which less than 20% are seen a single time; under 0.95% belongs to the top ten. Sorting defined naive CD8 T cells as CD8+CD4-CCR7+CD45RA+. The CDR3 consists of 15 residues. Germline V gene data show CDR1 as SGHAT and CDR2 as FQNNGV. V was clipped by 5 bases and J by 0 bases, with 12 bases between them. About this clonotype: This may stem from a read error, because a much larger clone lies one nucleotide away. Because it lacks the conserved phenylalanine or tryptophan at the end, this CDR3 is likely a read error.

The V and J genes are TRBV11-2 and TRBJ2-3; D remains unclear. The clonotype was recovered from a human donor in good health. Some libraries in this study had Jurkat cell RNA spiked in. Material: naive CD8+ T cells from blood, with Jurkat cell RNA spiked in. Described subset: FACS-sorted CD8+CD4-CCR7+CD45RA+ naive T cells. The chain's CDR3 is CASSPVISSTDTQYL. CDR3 coding DNA: TGTGCCAGCAGCCCAGTAATTTCTAGCACAGATACGCAGTATCTT.